One and the same sample provided the 8 T cell receptor beta chains below, sequenced in a study of T cell responses to AZD1222 COVID-19 vaccine. Data came from immunoSEQ multiplex PCR; TCRdb stores just in-frame clones and leaves some out. The sample carries 95,000 to 150,000 clones, around 93% recorded once. Sequenced material: peripheral blood, taken on day 0 of AZD1222 vaccination. The receptors derive from an adult in good health.

The rearrangement links TRBV5-1 to TRBJ2-1, with TRBD2 matching 10 bases. Germline V lookup: CDR1 SGHRS, CDR2 YFSETQ. CDR3 length equals 14 residues. The ends lost 4 bases at V and 9 bases at J; junction bases unmatched: 7. CDR3 sequence (DNA): TGCGCCAGCAGCCCCGGACTAGCGGCGGGTGAGCAGTTCTTC. Protein: CASSPGLAAGEQFF.

The rearrangement uses TRBV19 and TRBJ1-5; D might be TRBD1 (5 bases). The V gene's germline CDR1 is LNHDA and CDR2 SQIVND (reference sequence). V was cut by 7 bases and J by 7 bases, with 14 bases left in between. The CDR3 covers 13 residues. The CDR3 DNA follows: TGTGCCAGTACCATTACGGACAACCAGCCCCAGCATTTT. Protein: CASTITDNQPQHF.

This rearrangement joins TRBV19 to TRBJ1-3, with D perhaps matching TRBD1 (6 bases). This CDR3 has 13 residues. The V and J ends lost 8 bases and 2 bases respectively, with 10 bases between them. Germline V gene sequence: CDR1 LNHDA, CDR2 SQIVND (reference sequence). The CDR3 loop reads CASQQGTGNTIYF. The CDR3 nucleotides are TGTGCCAGTCAACAGGGCACTGGAAACACCATATATTTT.

The J gene is TRBJ2-7, the V gene TRBV2; D perhaps matches TRBD2 (5 bases). The CDR3 has 13 residues. From germline, CDR1 is SNHLY and CDR2 FYNNEI. The V end lost 7 bases, the J end lost 4 bases, and 14 bases lay between the germline ends. The CDR3 bases are TGTGCCAGCACCGAACGGGGTTTATACGAGCAGTACTTC. This codes for CASTERGLYEQYF.

This rearrangement joins TRBV2 to TRBJ1-5; D remains unclear. Trimming cost V 8 bases and J 4 bases, with 15 bases left between them. The CDR3 extends over 14 amino acids. Germline V CDR1 and CDR2: SNHLY, FYNNEI. The CDR3 DNA reads TGTGCCAGCTCGGCTCAGGCCCGTAATCAGCCCCAGCATTTT. It translates to CASSAQARNQPQHF.

J is TRBJ1-1 and V is TRBV2; no reliable D call. The CDR3 has 13 residues. Germline V lookup: CDR1 SNHLY, CDR2 FYNNEI. Trimming cost V 8 bases and J 5 bases, with 15 bases left between them. The CDR3 loop reads CASGLAGGTEAFF. Written as DNA, the CDR3 is TGTGCCAGCGGGCTCGCAGGTGGGACTGAAGCTTTCTTT.

This chain joins TRBV9 and TRBJ1-5; maybe TRBD1 (5 bases). Germline V gene data show CDR1 as SGDLS and CDR2 as YYNGEE. Trimming removed 0 bases from V and 7 bases from J, with 11 bases in between. This CDR3 has 14 amino acids. The chain's CDR3 is CASSVEGGVQPQHF. As DNA, the CDR3 is TGTGCCAGCAGCGTAGAAGGAGGGGTCCAGCCCCAGCATTTT. The full variable domain, with the rest looked up from reference TRBV9 and TRBJ1-5, is DSGVTQTPKHLITATGQRVTLRCSPRSGDLSVYWYQQSLDQGLQFLIQYYNGEERAKGNILERFSAQQFPDLHSELNLSSLELGDSALYFCASSVEGGVQPQHFGDGTRLSIL.

This clone was recorded many times. The chain has TRBV2 and TRBJ1-2; 8 nucleotides line up with TRBD1. Germline CDR1 SNHLY, CDR2 FYNNEI. The CDR3 is 14 amino acids. Unmatched junction bases numbered 6, after V lost 6 bases and J lost 3 bases. This chain's CDR3 is CASSVDRVDYGYTF. DNA of the CDR3: TGTGCCAGCAGCGTGGACAGGGTGGACTATGGCTACACCTTC.